These T cell receptor beta chains were read from a single sample in a study of neurological immune-mediated disorders. TCRdb passed the 5' RACE reads through MiXCR, listing each CDR3 protein once. This table holds some 66,000 distinct CDR3 sequences, 3.4% found once. Sequencing was done on a sample of PBMCs. The receptors were gathered from a man aged 40-55 years with multiple sclerosis. The CDR3 runs from the conserved cysteine through the conserved F or W. A D gene is named only where the DNA matches it firmly. The size entry is marked missing in some rows and otherwise reads once, few, many or a size class.

TRBJ2-2 many . TRBV27 TGTGCCAGCAGTTTAGATAGGTTTGGGAAGAACACCGGGGAGCTGTTTTTT CASSLDRFGKNTGELFF
TRBJ2-5 many . TRBV5-1 TGCGCCAGCAGCTTGGGTGACCCCATCTTGGAGACCCAGTACTTC CASSLGDPILETQYF
TRBJ1-1 many TRBD1 TRBV5-1 TGCGCCAGCAGCTCGGGGGGACAGGGACTCACTGAAGCTTTCTTT CASSSGGQGLTEAFF
TRBJ1-2 many . TRBV5-6 TGTGCCAGCATTTTTAGGACCTGGAACTATGGCTACACCTTC CASIFRTWNYGYTF
TRBJ1-2 many TRBD1 TRBV7-9 TGTGCCAGCAGCTATAACAGGGGGCAAGGCTACACCTTC CASSYNRGQGYTF
TRBJ2-1 . TRBD2 TRBV7-6 TGTGCCAGCAGCTCCGCTTCCGGGAGGGCCGGAAATGAGCAGTTCTTC CASSSASGRAGNEQFF
TRBJ1-5 many . TRBV20-1 TGCAGTGCTAGAGATCCTTCTAAGAAGGATGGTACTCAGCCCCAGCATTTT CSARDPSKKDGTQPQHF
TRBJ1-6 many . TRBV3-1 TGTGCCAGCAGCTTAAGCGCCAATTCACCCCTCCACTTT CASSLSANSPLHF
TRBJ2-1 many . TRBV7-2 TGTGCCAGCAGCTTAGGGCGCCACAATGAGCAGTTCTTC CASSLGRHNEQFF
TRBJ2-7 few TRBD2 TRBV5-1 TGCGCCAGCAGGGGGGGGCCTAGCGGGAGCTACGAGCAGTACTTC CASRGGPSGSYEQYF
TRBJ1-4 many . TRBV12-3/TRBV12-4 TGTGCCAGCAGCGTAGCAACTAATGAAAAACTGTTTTTT CASSVATNEKLFF
TRBJ2-1 many TRBD2 TRBV5-1 TGCGCCAGCAGCTTGCAACTAGCGGATTACAATGAGCAGTTCTTC CASSLQLADYNEQFF
TRBJ2-3 many TRBD2 TRBV5-1 TGCGCCAGCAGCCCCGGGGTAGCGGGGGGGCCTGGAGATACGCAGTATTTT CASSPGVAGGPGDTQYF
TRBJ1-3 many . TRBV7-2 TGTGCCAGCAGCTTAGGACGGAGCTCTGGAAACACCATATATTTT CASSLGRSSGNTIYF
TRBJ2-7 many . TRBV7-9 TGTGCCAGCAGCTTAGCGCAGGGTGTTGCTTTTGAGCAGTACTTC CASSLAQGVAFEQYF
TRBJ2-5 many . TRBV29-1 TGCAGCGTTTATGACCGCGGAGTCGGGTTCTTC CSVYDRGVGFF
TRBJ1-2 . . TRBV3-1 TGTGACAGCAGCCAAGATCTTAACAGGGCGGGCTACACCTTC CDSSQDLNRAGYTF
TRBJ2-1 few TRBD1 TRBV30 TGTGCCTGGAGTACAACCGGGACAGGGACCAATCAGTTCTTC CAWSTTGTGTNQFF
TRBJ2-1 many TRBD1 TRBV6-5 TGTGCCAGCAGTTTCGAGACAGGGGTAAACAATGAGCAGTTCTTC CASSFETGVNNEQFF
TRBJ1-1 many . TRBV7-6 TGTGCCAGCAGCTCCCCCGGGACTGAAGCTTTCTTT CASSSPGTEAFF
TRBJ1-1 many . TRBV5-1 TGCGCCAGCAGCACTACAGGGAACACTGAAGCTTTCTTT CASSTTGNTEAFF
TRBJ1-6 many . TRBV2 TGTGCCAGCAGTCGACAGATCCCCTATAATTCACCCCTCCACTTT CASSRQIPYNSPLHF
TRBJ1-1 medium-sized . TRBV29-1 TGCAGCGTTGAATATCACACTGAAGCTTTCTTT CSVEYHTEAFF
TRBJ1-2 many TRBD1 TRBV20-1 TGCAGTGCTGCGTTAGACCAGACAGGGGGCTATGGCTACACCTTC CSAALDQTGGYGYTF
TRBJ2-1 medium-sized . TRBV3-1 TGTGCCAGCAGCCGGCCGGGACCTTTACCCCACAATGAGCAGTTCTTC CASSRPGPLPHNEQFF
TRBJ1-1 many . TRBV29-1 TGCAGCGTTGTCGAGCAGGGGTACACTGAAGCTTTCTTT CSVVEQGYTEAFF
TRBJ2-5 many TRBD2 TRBV7-6 TGTGCCAGCAGCTCGCGGGGGGGCCCAGAGACCCAGTACTTC CASSSRGGPETQYF
TRBJ1-4 many TRBD1 TRBV3-1 TGTGCCAGCAGCCAATGGGACAGGGAGAATGAAAAACTGTTTTTT CASSQWDRENEKLFF
TRBJ2-1 many . TRBV9 TGTGCCAGCAGCGTAGCCGGCCGCGGCAATGAGCAGTTCTTC CASSVAGRGNEQFF
TRBJ1-1 few TRBD1 TRBV3-1 TGTGCCAGCAGCCAAGATCAGGGGGGTCGGAGGAGGGTAGCTTTCTTT CASSQDQGGRRRVAFF
TRBJ2-7 many . TRBV13 TGTGCCAGCAGCTTAACGGGGTTCTACGAGCAGTACTTC CASSLTGFYEQYF
TRBJ2-2 many TRBD2 TRBV10-2 TGCGCCAGCAGTGAGGTTCCTAGCGGGAGAACTAGGACCGGGGAGCTGTTTTTT CASSEVPSGRTRTGELFF
TRBJ2-1 few TRBD2 TRBV20-1 TGCAGTGCTATGAAGGGGGGTGGACTAGCGCAGAACAATGAGCAGTTCTTC CSAMKGGGLAQNNEQFF
TRBJ2-3 many TRBD2 TRBV20-1 TGCAGTGCCACACTAGCGGGAGCCGGAGATACGCAGTATTTT CSATLAGAGDTQYF